This TCR beta chain was documented in a study of vaccination and CD4 T cells after COVID-19. Oncomine TCR Beta short-read sequencing was applied to DNA from cultured CD4+ T cells. TCRdb processed the PCR reads anew with MiXCR; each CDR3 protein has one entry. The profile shows just under 20,000 distinct CDR3 sequences, more than 45% of them singletons. The CDR3 totals 14 residues. Trimming took 5 bases from V and 4 from J, leaving 13 bases between them. Per germline, CDR1 SEHNR and CDR2 FQNEAQ (reference sequence). Treatment meaning: roughly 10-day PBMC culture with coronavirus spike peptide pools or control peptides (ViraFEST assay). In this sample, this clonotype turned up a few times. Its antigen is unknown.

This TCR was sampled from a human donor who had recovered from COVID-19. Here the sequenced sample was CD4+ T cells from blood, cultured in vitro, taken before SARS-CoV-2 vaccination. The J gene is TRBJ2-3, the V gene TRBV7-9; D remains unclear. The CDR3 here is CASSRPPRADTQYF. The CDR3 DNA reads TGTGCCAGCAGCCGACCTCCTCGCGCAGATACGCAGTATTTT. Looking up the rest from reference TRBV7-9 and TRBJ2-3 gives the full variable domain: DTGVSQNPRHKITKRGQNVTFRCDPISEHNRLYWYRQTLGQGPEFLTYFQNEAQLEKSRLLSDRFSAERPKGSFSTLEIQRTEQGDSAMYLCASSRPPRADTQYFGPGTRLTVL.